The 19 T cell receptor beta chains in this list originate from one sample, sequenced in a study of blood T cell repertoires in COVID-19. Clones were read by immunoSEQ multiplex PCR, and TCRdb kept only the in-frame ones, dropping some. The data hold under 70,000 clones, with roughly 85% observed a single time. Material: peripheral blood. Receptor source: a woman aged 60-75 years with COVID-19, enrolled during active disease.

The chain combines TRBV19 with TRBJ1-6; possible D gene TRBD1, 6 bases. V was cut by 3 bases and J by 6 bases, with 9 bases left in between. Germline assignment: CDR1 LNHDA and CDR2 SQIVND (reference sequence). The CDR3 extends over 14 amino acids. CDR3 DNA sequence: TGTGCCAGTAGTATGGCCAGGGGTAATTCACCCCTCCACTTT. Translation: CASSMARGNSPLHF. The full variable domain, with the rest looked up from reference TRBV19 and TRBJ1-6, is DGGITQSPKYLFRKEGQNVTLSCEQNLNHDAMYWYRQDPGQGLRLIYYSQIVNDFQKGDIAEGYSVSREKKESFPLTVTSAQKNPTAFYLCASSMARGNSPLHFGNGTRLTVT.

The rearrangement links TRBV2 to TRBJ1-3; a weak D match, TRBD1 (6 bases). CDR1 and CDR2 from the germline V gene are SNHLY and FYNNEI. This CDR3 contains 14 residues. V lost 7 bases and J lost 4, with 14 bases in between. DNA for the CDR3: TGTGCCAGCACCAGGGGCTTTCCGGGAAACACCATATATTTT. Translating it yields CASTRGFPGNTIYF.

This chain links TRBV9 with TRBJ2-1; D is undetermined. The CDR3 covers 14 residues. The V and J ends lost 4 bases and 1 base respectively, with 9 bases between them. Germline values: CDR1 SGDLS, CDR2 YYNGEE. Here the CDR3 reads CASSPYRSYNEQFF. The CDR3 bases are TGTGCCAGCAGCCCTTATCGGTCCTACAATGAGCAGTTCTTC. Full variable domain (remainder filled in from reference TRBV9 and TRBJ2-1): DSGVTQTPKHLITATGQRVTLRCSPRSGDLSVYWYQQSLDQGLQFLIQYYNGEERAKGNILERFSAQQFPDLHSELNLSSLELGDSALYFCASSPYRSYNEQFFGPGTRLTVL.

The CDR3 bases are TGTGCCATCAGTCCTGGCCCACCGAGAGGAGATACGCAGTATTTT. Translation gives CAISPGPPRGDTQYF. The rearrangement links TRBV10-3 to TRBJ2-3; D unclear. Trimming took off 5 bases at V and 5 bases at J, with 17 bases between the two ends. This CDR3 comprises 15 residues. Germline lookup yields CDR1 ENHRY and CDR2 SYGVKD.

The chain joins TRBV4-3 to TRBJ2-2, with TRBD2 as a possible D gene (6 bases). The CDR3 extends over 15 amino acids. V lost 4 bases and J lost 5, with 14 bases in between. Germline V gene data show CDR1 as LGHNA and CDR2 as YSLEER. CDR3 bases: TGCGCCAGCAGCCCGGGGGTGTCCGGGACCGGGGAGCTGTTTTTT. It codes for CASSPGVSGTGELFF.

This chain connects TRBV30 to TRBJ2-5; 11 bases are shared with TRBD1. With 0 bases clipped from V and 5 bases from J, the junction kept 5 bases outside the gene matches. The CDR3 is 15 residues long. Germline V gene data show CDR1 as GTSNPN and CDR2 as SVGIG (reference sequence). For the CDR3, the DNA is TGTGCCTGGAGTGTAGGACAGGGGGCGGTGGAGACCCAGTACTTC. Translating it yields CAWSVGQGAVETQYF.

This chain connects TRBV4-3 to TRBJ1-1; the D is unclear. Germline loops: CDR1 LGHNA, CDR2 YSLEER. Deletions cut 4 bases from V and 0 bases from J, with 15 bases between. The CDR3 has 16 residues. The CDR3 protein is CASSPYYPDMNTEAFF. The CDR3 bases are TGCGCCAGCAGCCCCTATTACCCCGACATGAACACTGAAGCTTTCTTT.

The chain joins TRBV29-1 to TRBJ1-5, with D perhaps matching TRBD1 (5 bases). V lost 7 bases and J 3 bases, leaving 13 bases between the germline ends. The CDR3 spans 13 residues. Germline V gene data show CDR1 as SQVTM and CDR2 as ANQGSEA. This CDR3 is CSAGGGHNQPQHF. Here the CDR3 DNA reads TGCAGCGCTGGGGGGGGTCACAATCAGCCCCAGCATTTT.

J is TRBJ1-1 and V is TRBV19, with D possibly matching TRBD1 (6 bases). The CDR3 is 14 residues long. Trimming pared 3 bases from V and 6 bases from J, leaving 14 bases between. Germline assignment: CDR1 LNHDA and CDR2 SQIVND (reference sequence). CDR3 sequence reads: CASSIAEQGPEAFF. DNA of the CDR3: TGTGCCAGTAGTATTGCAGAACAGGGACCTGAAGCTTTCTTT.

This clone was picked up one time. The CDR3 DNA reads TGTGCCAGCAGCCTCACCGGACTAGCGGGGGGGACCTACGAGCAGTACTTC. Protein: CASSLTGLAGGTYEQYF. V is TRBV3-1 (or the pseudogene TRBV3-2) and J is TRBJ2-7; 15 bases line up with TRBD2. From germline, CDR1 is LGHDT and CDR2 YNNKEL (reference sequence). After removal of 4 bases from V and 2 bases from J, the junction contained 6 bases not matched to a gene. The CDR3 has 17 residues.

The genes are TRBV7-9 and TRBJ2-7, with D possibly TRBD1 on 6 matching bases. V gave up 4 bases and J gave up 2 bases, with 18 bases separating them. This CDR3 contains 16 residues. Germline V gives CDR1 SEHNR, CDR2 FQNEAQ (reference sequence). CDR3 nucleotide sequence: TGTGCCAGCAGCTCTCAAACAGGGAGTTGGACCTACGAGCAGTACTTC. This codes for CASSSQTGSWTYEQYF.

This chain joins TRBV11-3 and TRBJ2-2, with 9 bases aligning to TRBD2. Germline values: CDR1 SGHNT, CDR2 YENEEA. The CDR3 has 15 residues. V was clipped by 3 bases and J by 4 bases; unmatched bases: 3. The CDR3 here is CASSLERGATGELFF. The CDR3 DNA reads TGTGCCAGCAGCTTGGAGCGGGGGGCCACCGGGGAGCTGTTTTTT.

This chain uses TRBV5-6 with TRBJ2-7; D may be TRBD2 (7 bases). The CDR3 extends over 15 amino acids. Germline CDR1 SGHDT, CDR2 YYEEEE. Deletions cut 4 bases from V and 3 bases from J, with 17 bases between. CDR3 sequence: CASSHVRGAIYEQYF. The CDR3 DNA reads TGTGCCAGCAGCCACGTTCGGGGGGCGATCTACGAGCAGTACTTC. Full variable domain (rest looked up from reference TRBV5-6 and TRBJ2-7): DAGVTQSPTHLIKTRGQQVTLRCSPKSGHDTVSWYQQALGQGPQFIFQYYEEEERQRGNFPDRFSGHQFPNYSSELNVNALLLGDSALYLCASSHVRGAIYEQYFGPGTRLTVT.

This chain joins TRBV5-1 and TRBJ2-7; TRBD2 matches at 13 bases. The CDR3 runs to 16 residues. In germline, CDR1 is SGHRS, CDR2 YFSETQ. Trimming removed 0 bases from V and 9 bases from J; junction bases left unmatched: 9. CDR3 in DNA: TGCGCCAGCAGCTTGGGGGAGACTAGCGGGAGGACGAGGCAGTACTTC. This gives the protein CASSLGETSGRTRQYF.

The gene calls are TRBV6-2 or TRBV6-3 and TRBJ2-2; the D is unclear. The CDR3 loop spans 13 amino acids. Trimming pared 4 bases from V and 2 bases from J, leaving 5 bases between. The germline V gene encodes CDR1 MNHEY and CDR2 SVGEGT. The CDR3 spells CASSSHNTGELFF. Here the CDR3 DNA reads TGTGCCAGCAGTTCCCATAACACCGGGGAGCTGTTTTTT.

This clone was counted a single time. The rearrangement joins TRBV10-3 to TRBJ2-5; D uncertain. The V end was cut by 5 bases, the J end by 3 bases, with 4 bases between. CDR3 length: 11 amino acids. The germline V gene has CDR1 ENHRY and CDR2 SYGVKD. The CDR3 nucleotides read TGTGCCATCAGTCCAGAAGAGACCCAGTACTTC. Its translation: CAISPEETQYF.

This CDR3 reads CASSLWPSPNTGELFF. The DNA for the CDR3 is TGTGCCAGCAGTTTATGGCCTAGCCCAAACACCGGGGAGCTGTTTTTT. V usage is TRBV27 and J usage is TRBJ2-2, with a tentative D call TRBD2 (5 bases). The CDR3 sequence is 16 residues long. The germline V gene has CDR1 MNHEY and CDR2 SMNVEV (reference sequence). V lost 1 base and J lost 2, with 11 bases in between.

The rearrangement links TRBV4-1 to TRBJ1-2; TRBD1 might be the D (5 bases). Germline V CDR1 and CDR2: MGHRA, YSYEKL. V was cut by 5 bases and J by 2 bases, with 18 bases left in between. This CDR3 has 16 amino acids. As DNA, the CDR3 is TGCGCCAGCAGCAGACGGAATGCAGGGCAGAACTATGGCTACACCTTC. Encoded protein: CASSRRNAGQNYGYTF.

This rearrangement joins TRBV27 to TRBJ2-7; D remains ambiguous. Germline CDR1 reads MNHEY; CDR2 reads SMNVEV (reference sequence). Trimming removed 6 bases at V and 5 bases at J, with 11 bases between. CDR3 size: 12 residues. The CDR3 reads CASSLLSNEQYF. Written as DNA, the CDR3 is TGTGCCAGCAGCCTCCTATCCAACGAGCAGTACTTC.